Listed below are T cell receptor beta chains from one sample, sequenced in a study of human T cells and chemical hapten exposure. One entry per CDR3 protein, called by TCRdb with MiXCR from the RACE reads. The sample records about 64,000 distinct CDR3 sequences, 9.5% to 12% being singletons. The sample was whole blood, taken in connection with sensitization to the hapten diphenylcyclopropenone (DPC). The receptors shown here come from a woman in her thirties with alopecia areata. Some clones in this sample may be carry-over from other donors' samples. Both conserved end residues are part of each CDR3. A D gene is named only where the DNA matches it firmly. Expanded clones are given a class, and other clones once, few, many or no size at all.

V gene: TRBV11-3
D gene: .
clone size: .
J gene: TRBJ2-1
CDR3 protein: CASSSGSYNEQFF
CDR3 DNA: TGTGCCAGCAGCTCAGGGTCCTACAATGAGCAGTTCTTC

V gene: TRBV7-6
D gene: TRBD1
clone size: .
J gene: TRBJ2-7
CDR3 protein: CASSLQGAREQYF
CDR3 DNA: TGTGCCAGCAGCTTACAGGGGGCCCGAGAGCAGTACTTC

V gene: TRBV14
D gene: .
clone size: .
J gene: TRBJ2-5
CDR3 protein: CASSQTAKGETQYF
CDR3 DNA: TGTGCCAGCAGCCAAACAGCCAAGGGGGAGACCCAGTACTTC

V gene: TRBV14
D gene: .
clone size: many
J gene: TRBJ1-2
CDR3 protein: CASSLSPGATYGYTF
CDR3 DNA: TGTGCCAGCAGCCTCTCGCCCGGGGCAACCTATGGCTACACCTTC

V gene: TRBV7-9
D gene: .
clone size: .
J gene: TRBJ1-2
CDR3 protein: CASSFLESYTF
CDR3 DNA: TGTGCCAGCAGCTTTCTTGAGAGCTACACCTTC

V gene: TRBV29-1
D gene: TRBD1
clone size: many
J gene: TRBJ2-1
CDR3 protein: CSVPTGYNEQFF
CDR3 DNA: TGCAGCGTTCCGACAGGGTACAATGAGCAGTTCTTC

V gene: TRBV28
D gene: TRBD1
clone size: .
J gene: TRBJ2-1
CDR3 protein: CASSRTGTGQFF
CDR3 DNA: TGTGCCAGCAGTCGTACCGGGACAGGGCAGTTCTTC

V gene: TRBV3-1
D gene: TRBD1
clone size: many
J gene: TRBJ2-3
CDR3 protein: CASSPTGPDTQYF
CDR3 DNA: TGTGCCAGCAGCCCGACAGGGCCAGATACGCAGTATTTT

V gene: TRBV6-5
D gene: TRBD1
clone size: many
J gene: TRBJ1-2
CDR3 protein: CASSWRGQDYGYTF
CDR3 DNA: TGTGCCAGCAGTTGGAGGGGACAGGACTATGGCTACACCTTC

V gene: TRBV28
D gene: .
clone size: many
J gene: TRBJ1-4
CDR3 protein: CASSGIEAEKLFF
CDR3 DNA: TGTGCCAGCAGTGGGATAGAGGCCGAAAAACTGTTTTTT

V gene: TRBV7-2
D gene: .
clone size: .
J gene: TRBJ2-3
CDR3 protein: CASSFGELRDTQYF
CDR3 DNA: TGTGCCAGCAGCTTCGGGGAACTGCGAGATACGCAGTATTTT

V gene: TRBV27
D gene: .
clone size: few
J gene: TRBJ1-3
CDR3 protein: CASSSGSKRNTIYF
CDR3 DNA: TGTGCCAGCAGTTCCGGAAGTAAACGAAACACCATATATTTT

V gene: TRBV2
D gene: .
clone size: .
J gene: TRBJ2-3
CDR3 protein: CASSEEGRSADTQYF
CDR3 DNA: TGTGCCAGCAGTGAGGAAGGGCGGTCTGCAGATACGCAGTATTTT

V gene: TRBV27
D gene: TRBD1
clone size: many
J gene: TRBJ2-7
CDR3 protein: CASRFKQGLSYEQYF
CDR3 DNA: TGTGCCAGCAGATTCAAACAGGGGCTCTCCTACGAGCAGTACTTC

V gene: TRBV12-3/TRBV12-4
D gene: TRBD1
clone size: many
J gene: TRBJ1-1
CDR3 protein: CASSFISWTGKTEAFF
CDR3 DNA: TGTGCCAGCAGTTTTATTTCCTGGACAGGGAAGACTGAAGCTTTCTTT

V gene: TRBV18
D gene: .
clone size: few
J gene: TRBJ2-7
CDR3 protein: CASSSQGGAGAREQYF
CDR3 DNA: TGTGCCAGCTCCTCCCAGGGGGGCGCTGGGGCGAGAGAGCAGTACTTC

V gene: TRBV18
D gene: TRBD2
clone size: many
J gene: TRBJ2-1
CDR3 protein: CASSPRASGANEQFF
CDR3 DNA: TGTGCCAGCTCACCTCGGGCTAGCGGGGCGAATGAGCAGTTCTTC

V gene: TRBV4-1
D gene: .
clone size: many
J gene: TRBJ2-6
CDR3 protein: CASSQNPQGSGANVLTF
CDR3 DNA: TGCGCCAGCAGCCAAAACCCACAGGGCTCTGGGGCCAACGTCCTGACTTTC

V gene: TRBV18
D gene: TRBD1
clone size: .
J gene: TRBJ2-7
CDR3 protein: CASSPDRDRYEQYF
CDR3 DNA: TGTGCCAGCTCACCAGACAGGGATCGGTACGAGCAGTACTTC

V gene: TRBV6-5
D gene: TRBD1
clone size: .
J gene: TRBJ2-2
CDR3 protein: CASSYGTGPVTNTGELFF
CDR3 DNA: TGTGCCAGCAGTTACGGGACAGGTCCTGTTACAAACACCGGGGAGCTGTTTTTT

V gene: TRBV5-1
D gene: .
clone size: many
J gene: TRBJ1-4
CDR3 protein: CASSWGQATNEKLFF
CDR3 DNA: TGCGCCAGCAGTTGGGGCCAAGCAACTAATGAAAAACTGTTTTTT

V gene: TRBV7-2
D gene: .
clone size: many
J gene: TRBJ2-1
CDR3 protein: CASSPGTPNEQFF
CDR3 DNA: TGTGCCAGCAGCCCTGGGACTCCGAATGAGCAGTTCTTC

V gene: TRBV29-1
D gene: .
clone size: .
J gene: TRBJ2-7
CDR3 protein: CSVEDLMGGYEQYF
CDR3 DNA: TGCAGCGTTGAAGATCTCATGGGAGGCTACGAGCAGTACTTC

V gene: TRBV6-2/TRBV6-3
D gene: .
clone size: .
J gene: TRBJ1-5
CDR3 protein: CASKSGYSNQPQHF
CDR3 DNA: TGTGCCAGCAAGTCGGGTTATAGCAATCAGCCCCAGCATTTT

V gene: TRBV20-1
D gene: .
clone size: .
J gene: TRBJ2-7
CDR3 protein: CSAPQEGPRSYEQYF
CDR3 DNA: TGCAGTGCCCCCCAAGAGGGACCGCGATCCTACGAGCAGTACTTC

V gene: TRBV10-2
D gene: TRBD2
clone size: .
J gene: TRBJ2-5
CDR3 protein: CASSTDSGAQETQYF
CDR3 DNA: TGCGCCAGCAGTACGGATAGCGGGGCCCAAGAGACCCAGTACTTC

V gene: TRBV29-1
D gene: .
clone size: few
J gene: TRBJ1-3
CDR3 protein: CSVDDRSGNTIYF
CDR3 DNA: TGCAGCGTGGACGACAGATCTGGAAACACCATATATTTT

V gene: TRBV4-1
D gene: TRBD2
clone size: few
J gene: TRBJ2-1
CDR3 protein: CASSPQLAGVHEQFF
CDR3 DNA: TGCGCCAGCAGCCCCCAACTAGCGGGAGTTCATGAGCAGTTCTTC

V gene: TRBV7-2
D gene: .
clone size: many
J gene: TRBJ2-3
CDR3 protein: CASSSPLAADTQYF
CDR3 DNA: TGTGCCAGCAGCTCACCACTAGCTGCAGATACGCAGTATTTT

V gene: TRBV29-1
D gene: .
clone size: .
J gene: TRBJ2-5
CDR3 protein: CSVTGVQETQYF
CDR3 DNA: TGCAGCGTCACGGGGGTACAAGAGACCCAGTACTTC

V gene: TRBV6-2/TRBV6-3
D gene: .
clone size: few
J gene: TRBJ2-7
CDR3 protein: CASMSLTKAYEQYF
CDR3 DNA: TGTGCCAGCATGTCACTCACCAAGGCCTACGAGCAGTACTTC

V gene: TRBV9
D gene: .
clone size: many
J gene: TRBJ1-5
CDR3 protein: CASSVGGINQPQHF
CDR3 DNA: TGTGCCAGCAGCGTAGGGGGAATCAATCAGCCCCAGCATTTT

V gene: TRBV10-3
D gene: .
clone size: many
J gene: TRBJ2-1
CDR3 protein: CAITRSRDAYQFF
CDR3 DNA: TGTGCCATCACCCGTTCCCGGGACGCCTATCAGTTCTTC

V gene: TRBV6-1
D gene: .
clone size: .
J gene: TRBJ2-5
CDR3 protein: CASTGQTQETQYF
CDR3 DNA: TGTGCCAGCACCGGACAGACACAAGAGACCCAGTACTTC

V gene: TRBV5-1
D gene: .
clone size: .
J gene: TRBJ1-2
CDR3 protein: CASSLSGAAYGYTF
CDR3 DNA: TGCGCCAGCAGCCTATCGGGGGCAGCCTATGGCTACACCTTC

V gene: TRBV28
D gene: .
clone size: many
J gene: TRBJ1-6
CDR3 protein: CASQPTGVSSYNSPLHF
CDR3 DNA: TGTGCCAGCCAACCGACGGGCGTTAGCTCCTATAATTCACCCCTCCACTTT

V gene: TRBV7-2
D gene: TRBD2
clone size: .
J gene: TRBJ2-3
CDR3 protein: CASSPGLDTDTQYF
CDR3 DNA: TGTGCCAGCAGCCCCGGACTAGATACAGATACGCAGTATTTT

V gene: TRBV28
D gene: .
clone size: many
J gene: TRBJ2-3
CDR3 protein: CASRDTNDPDTQYF
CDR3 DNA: TGTGCCAGCCGGGACACCAACGACCCAGATACGCAGTATTTT

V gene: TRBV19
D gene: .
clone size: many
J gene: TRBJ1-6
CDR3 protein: CASKAADNSPLHF
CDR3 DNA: TGTGCCAGTAAGGCCGCAGATAATTCACCCCTCCACTTT

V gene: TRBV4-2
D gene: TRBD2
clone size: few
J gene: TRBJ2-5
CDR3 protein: CASSQVQGLAGAGGFQTQYF
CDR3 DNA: TGTGCCAGCAGCCAAGTTCAAGGGCTAGCGGGGGCCGGGGGCTTCCAGACCCAGTACTTC

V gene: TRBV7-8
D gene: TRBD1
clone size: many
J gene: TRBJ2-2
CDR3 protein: CASSLLAGGSGELFF
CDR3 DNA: TGTGCCAGCAGCTTACTGGCAGGGGGCTCGGGGGAGCTGTTTTTT

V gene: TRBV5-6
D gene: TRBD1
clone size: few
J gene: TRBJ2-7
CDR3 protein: CASSLEKDRTYEQYF
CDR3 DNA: TGTGCCAGCAGCTTGGAAAAGGACAGGACCTACGAGCAGTACTTC

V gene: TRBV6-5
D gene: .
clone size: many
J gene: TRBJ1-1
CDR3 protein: CASTKEGGNTEAFF
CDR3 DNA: TGTGCCAGCACTAAAGAGGGAGGGAACACTGAAGCTTTCTTT

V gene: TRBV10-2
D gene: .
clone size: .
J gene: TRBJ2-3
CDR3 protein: CASMQGGSNTQYF
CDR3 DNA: TGCGCCAGCATGCAGGGAGGCAGCAATACGCAGTATTTT

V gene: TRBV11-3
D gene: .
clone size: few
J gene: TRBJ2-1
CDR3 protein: CASSLVAEGGEQFF
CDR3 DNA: TGTGCCAGCAGCTTAGTAGCGGAGGGGGGTGAGCAGTTCTTC

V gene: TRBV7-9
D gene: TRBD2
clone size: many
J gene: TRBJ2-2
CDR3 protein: CASQRGRNTGELFF
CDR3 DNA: TGTGCCAGCCAGCGGGGTCGGAACACCGGGGAGCTGTTTTTT

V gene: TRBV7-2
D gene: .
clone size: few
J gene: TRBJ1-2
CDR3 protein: CASSLGQMSLYYGYTF
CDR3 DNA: TGTGCCAGCAGCTTAGGTCAGATGAGCCTTTACTATGGCTACACCTTC

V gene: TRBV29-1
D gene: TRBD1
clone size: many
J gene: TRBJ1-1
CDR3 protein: CSVEVAGGGTEAFF
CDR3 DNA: TGCAGCGTTGAAGTGGCAGGGGGCGGCACTGAAGCTTTCTTT

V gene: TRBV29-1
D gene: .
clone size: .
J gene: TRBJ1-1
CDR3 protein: CSVEPGWGMNTEAFF
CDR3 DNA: TGCAGCGTTGAGCCGGGTTGGGGGATGAACACTGAAGCTTTCTTT